The 9 T cell receptor beta chains below were found in one sample sequenced in a study of regulatory T cells in long-lasting Graves disease. Time point indicated: newly diagnosed GD, antithyroid drugs for less than 3 months. TCR sequences were obtained from RNA taken from PBMCs. Assembly of TCR beta libraries relied on iRepertoire HTBI primers together with Arm-PCR of CDR3 regions. TCRdb re-analysed the multiplex PCR reads in MiXCR, keeping a single row per CDR3 protein. This sample has about 420,000 distinct CDR3 sequences, with about a sixth found just once. These same data were also listed under a study on T cells in Graves' hyperthyroidism and ophthalmopathy.

The sequencing here drew on peripheral blood mononuclear cells (PBMCs), taken at new diagnosis, from a patient treated with antithyroid drugs. The receptors originated from a woman between 18 and 29 years old with Graves disease.

This clonotype was seen repeatedly, ten times or more. The junction departs from germline at one end; a sequencing error may be responsible. The chain couples TRBV5-1 to TRBJ2-7; 10 positions agree with TRBD2. CDR1 and CDR2 (germline): SGHRS, YFSETQ. This CDR3 comprises 19 residues. The CDR3 spells CASSLVVSGRTSGSHEQYF. CDR3 nucleotide sequence: TGCGCCAGCAGCTTGGTCGTTAGCGGGAGGACGAGCGGCTCCCACGAGCAGTACTTC.

The genes are TRBV20-1 and TRBJ2-7; no clear D gene. Germline V gives CDR1 DFQATT, CDR2 SNEGSKA (reference sequence). CDR3 length: 13 amino acids. The V end was cut by 0 bases, the J end by 4 bases, with 10 bases between. CDR3 sequence: CSARDGLGYEQYF. In nucleotides, the CDR3 is TGCAGTGCTAGAGATGGCTTGGGATACGAGCAGTACTTC.

This clonotype showed up many times. The chain employs TRBV20-1 and TRBJ2-1; 9 bases are a match to TRBD1. V was clipped by 5 bases and J by 4 bases; unmatched bases: 15. There are 17 residues in the CDR3. Germline V gives CDR1 DFQATT, CDR2 SNEGSKA (reference sequence). The CDR3 here is CSALRRSTGGNYNEQFF. The CDR3 DNA reads as TGCAGTGCTCTCAGACGTTCAACAGGGGGCAATTACAATGAGCAGTTCTTC.

This clonotype was found many times. The V call is TRBV2, the J call TRBJ2-2; 7 nucleotides agree with TRBD1. The CDR3 has 14 amino acids. V gave up 6 bases and J gave up 3 bases; unmatched junction bases: 4. In germline, CDR1 is SNHLY, CDR2 FYNNEI. The CDR3 spells CASRMTGYTGELFF. The CDR3, as DNA: TGTGCCAGCAGGATGACAGGGTACACCGGGGAGCTGTTTTTT. Full variable domain (rest looked up from reference TRBV2 and TRBJ2-2): EPEVTQTPSHQVTQMGQEVILRCVPISNHLYFYWYRQILGQKVEFLVSFYNNEISEKSEIFDDQFSVERPDGSNFTLKIRSTKLEDSAMYFCASRMTGYTGELFFGEGSRLTVL.

The gene calls are TRBV28 and TRBJ1-2; a weak D match, TRBD1 (6 bases). Looked up from germline, CDR1 is MDHEN and CDR2 is SYDVKM. The CDR3 has 15 amino acids. The V gene lost 1 base and the J gene lost 1 base, with 10 bases spanning the gap. DNA of the CDR3: TGTGCCAGCAGTTTATCGGTAGGGGGTAACTATGGCTACACCTTC. It encodes CASSLSVGGNYGYTF.

This clonotype was seen only a few times. This sequence joins TRBV27 and TRBJ2-5, with TRBD2 as a possible D gene (5 bases). The CDR3 is 16 residues long. The V and J ends lost 2 bases and 2 bases respectively, with 15 bases between them. The germline V gene encodes CDR1 MNHEY and CDR2 SMNVEV (reference sequence). For the CDR3, the DNA is TGTGCCAGCAGTTTAGGTATCGGACTGGCGCAAGAGACCCAGTACTTC. It yields the protein CASSLGIGLAQETQYF.

This clonotype has just a few counts. The gene calls are TRBV7-6 and TRBJ1-5, with 11 bases identical to TRBD1. J was trimmed by 2 bases and V by 3 bases; bases with no gene match: 3. CDR1 is SGHVS and CDR2 is FNYEAQ in the germline V gene. The CDR3 contains 16 residues. CDR3 in DNA: TGTGCCAGCAGCTTGGGACAGGGGGAAGGCAATCAGCCCCAGCATTTT. It encodes CASSLGQGEGNQPQHF.

This clonotype was observed a handful of times. This chain uses TRBV24-1 with TRBJ2-7; D could derive from TRBD1 or TRBD2 (6 bases each). The germline CDR1 and CDR2 sequences are KGHDR and SFDVKD. Trimming took 9 bases from V and 6 from J, leaving 14 bases between them. The CDR3 consists of 12 residues. CDR3: CATGGQTGEQYF. The DNA for the CDR3 is TGTGCCACCGGGGGGCAGACGGGCGAGCAGTACTTC.

The chain employs TRBV2 and TRBJ2-5; 10 nucleotides align to TRBD2. The CDR3 loop spans 17 amino acids. Trimming at V came to 0 bases and at J to 3 bases, leaving 7 bases not matched to a gene. Germline V gene sequence: CDR1 SNHLY, CDR2 FYNNEI. The chain's CDR3 is CASSEAGSLAGEETQYF. As DNA, the CDR3 is TGTGCCAGCAGTGAAGCGGGAAGCCTAGCGGGAGAAGAGACCCAGTACTTC.